These 7 T cell receptor beta chains were all obtained from the same sample, sequenced in a study of T cell changes during pregnancy in multiple sclerosis. Assay used: immunoSEQ multiplex PCR; TCRdb lists only in-frame clones, some missing. The data hold approximately 72,000 clones, with roughly nine tenths observed a single time. The sequencing here drew on peripheral blood, taken in the first trimester of pregnancy. These receptors all come from a female donor in good health, enrolled as a control in a pregnancy study.

The J gene is TRBJ1-3, the V gene TRBV27; no clear D. Germline assignment: CDR1 MNHEY and CDR2 SMNVEV (reference sequence). Trimming removed 5 bases from V and 0 bases from J, with 26 bases in between. This CDR3 has 20 amino acids. This chain's CDR3 is CASSPHLGGEGQVSGNTIYF. CDR3 coding DNA: TGTGCCAGCAGTCCCCACCTTGGCGGAGAGGGTCAAGTCTCTGGAAACACCATATATTTT.

This chain joins TRBV6-4 and TRBJ2-2, with 9 bases matching TRBD1. CDR1 MRHNA and CDR2 SNTAGT come from the germline V gene. The trim removed 7 bases at V and 5 bases at J, leaving 5 bases unmatched. This CDR3 has 14 amino acids. CDR3 protein: CASKLGQGTGELFF. DNA for the CDR3: TGTGCCAGCAAGTTGGGACAGGGAACCGGGGAGCTGTTTTTT.

V and J are TRBV10-3 and TRBJ2-5; D might be TRBD1 (5 bases). Germline V lookup: CDR1 ENHRY, CDR2 SYGVKD. V lost 1 base to trimming and J lost 5 bases, with 14 bases between them. The CDR3 totals 15 residues. This CDR3 is CAISEWIKGLETQYF. CDR3 bases: TGTGCCATCAGTGAGTGGATCAAGGGGTTGGAGACCCAGTACTTC.

The chain is built from TRBV13 and TRBJ2-7; 13 positions agree with TRBD2. After removal of 5 bases from V and 3 bases from J, the junction contained 4 bases not matched to a gene. Germline-derived CDR1 and CDR2 are PRHDT and FYEKMQ (reference sequence). The CDR3 runs to 15 residues. The DNA of the CDR3 is TGTGCCAGCAGCCCTGGACTAGCGGGAGTCTACGAGCAGTACTTC. Its translation: CASSPGLAGVYEQYF.

The chain carries TRBV20-1 and TRBJ2-1; 8 bases match TRBD2. CDR1 and CDR2 (germline): DFQATT, SNEGSKA (reference sequence). V shed 6 bases, J shed 9 bases, and the junction held 4 bases outside the gene matches. The CDR3 is made up of 11 amino acids. Written as DNA, the CDR3 is TGCAGTGCGCACCGGGGGGGTGAGCAGTTCTTC. Protein product: CSAHRGGEQFF.

The chain links TRBV5-1 to TRBJ1-2, with D possibly TRBD1 on 6 matching bases. Germline values: CDR1 SGHRS, CDR2 YFSETQ. V gave up 5 bases and J gave up 9 bases, with 20 bases separating them. The length of the CDR3 is 14 residues. This CDR3 reads CASRGAGALLSYTF. CDR3 DNA: TGCGCCAGCAGGGGGGCAGGGGCCTTGTTGAGCTACACCTTC.

This clone was recorded once. The chain joins TRBV28 to TRBJ1-2, with D tentatively TRBD1 (6 bases). CDR3 length: 14 residues. Germline V gene lookup returns CDR1 MDHEN and CDR2 SYDVKM. The V gene lost 6 bases and the J gene lost 4 bases, with 15 bases spanning the gap. The CDR3 here is CASSPGGALYGYTF. The CDR3 bases are TGTGCCAGCAGCCCCGGGGGGGCACTCTATGGCTACACCTTC.